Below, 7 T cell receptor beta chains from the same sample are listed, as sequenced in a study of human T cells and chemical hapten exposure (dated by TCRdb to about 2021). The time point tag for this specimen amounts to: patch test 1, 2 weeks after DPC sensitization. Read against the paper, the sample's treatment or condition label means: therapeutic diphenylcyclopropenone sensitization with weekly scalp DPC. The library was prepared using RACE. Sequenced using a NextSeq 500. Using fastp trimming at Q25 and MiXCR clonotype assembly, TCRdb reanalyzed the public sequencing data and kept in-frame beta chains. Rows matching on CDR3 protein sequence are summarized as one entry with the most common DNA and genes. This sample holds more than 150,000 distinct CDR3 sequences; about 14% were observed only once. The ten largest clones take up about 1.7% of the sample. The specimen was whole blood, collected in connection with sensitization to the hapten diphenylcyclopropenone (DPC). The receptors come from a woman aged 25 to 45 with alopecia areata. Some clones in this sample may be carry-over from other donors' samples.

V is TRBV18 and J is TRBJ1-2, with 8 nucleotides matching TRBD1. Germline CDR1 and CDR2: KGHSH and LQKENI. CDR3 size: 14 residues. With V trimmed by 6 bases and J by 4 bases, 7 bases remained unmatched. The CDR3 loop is CASSPGQGLYGYTF. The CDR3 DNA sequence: TGTGCCAGCTCTCCCGGACAGGGCCTCTATGGCTACACCTTC.

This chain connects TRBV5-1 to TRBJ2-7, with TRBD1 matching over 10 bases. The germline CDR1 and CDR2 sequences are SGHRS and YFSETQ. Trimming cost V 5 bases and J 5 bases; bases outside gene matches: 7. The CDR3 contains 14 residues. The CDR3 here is CASRTGTGVHEQYF. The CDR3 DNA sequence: TGCGCCAGCAGGACCGGGACAGGGGTCCACGAGCAGTACTTC.

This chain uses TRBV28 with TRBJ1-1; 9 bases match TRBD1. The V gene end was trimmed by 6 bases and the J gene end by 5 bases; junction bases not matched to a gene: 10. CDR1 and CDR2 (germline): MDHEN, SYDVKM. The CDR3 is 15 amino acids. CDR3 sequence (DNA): TGTGCCAGCAGCCCCGGGACAGGGAGGGGTACTGAAGCTTTCTTT. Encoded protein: CASSPGTGRGTEAFF.

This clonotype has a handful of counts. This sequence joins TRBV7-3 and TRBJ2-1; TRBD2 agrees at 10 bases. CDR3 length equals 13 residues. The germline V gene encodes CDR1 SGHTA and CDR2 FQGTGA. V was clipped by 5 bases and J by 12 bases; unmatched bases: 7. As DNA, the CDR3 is TGTGCCAGCAGCGCCGGGACTAGCGAGAGGCAGTTCTTC. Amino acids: CASSAGTSERQFF.

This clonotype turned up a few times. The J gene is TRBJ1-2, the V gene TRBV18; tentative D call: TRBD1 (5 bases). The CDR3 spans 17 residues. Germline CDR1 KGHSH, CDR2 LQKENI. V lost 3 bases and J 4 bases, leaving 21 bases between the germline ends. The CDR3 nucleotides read TGTGCCAGCTCACCGAACCCGGGGCGCGGATCCGGCTATGGCTACACCTTC. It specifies CASSPNPGRGSGYGYTF.

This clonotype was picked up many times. The CDR3 sequence: CASSNQPQHF. CDR3 nucleotide sequence: TGTGCCAGCAGCAATCAGCCCCAGCATTTT. The chain is built from TRBV27 and TRBJ1-5; D is undetermined. The CDR3 totals 10 residues. The ends were cut back, 6 bases at V and 3 bases at J, with 0 bases in the middle. Germline lookup yields CDR1 MNHEY and CDR2 SMNVEV (reference sequence).

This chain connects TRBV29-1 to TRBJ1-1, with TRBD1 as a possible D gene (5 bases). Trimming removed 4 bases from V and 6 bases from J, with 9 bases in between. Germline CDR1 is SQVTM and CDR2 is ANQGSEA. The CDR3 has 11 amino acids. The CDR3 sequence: CSVAGFSEAFF. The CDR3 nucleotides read TGCAGCGTTGCAGGGTTTTCTGAAGCTTTCTTT.